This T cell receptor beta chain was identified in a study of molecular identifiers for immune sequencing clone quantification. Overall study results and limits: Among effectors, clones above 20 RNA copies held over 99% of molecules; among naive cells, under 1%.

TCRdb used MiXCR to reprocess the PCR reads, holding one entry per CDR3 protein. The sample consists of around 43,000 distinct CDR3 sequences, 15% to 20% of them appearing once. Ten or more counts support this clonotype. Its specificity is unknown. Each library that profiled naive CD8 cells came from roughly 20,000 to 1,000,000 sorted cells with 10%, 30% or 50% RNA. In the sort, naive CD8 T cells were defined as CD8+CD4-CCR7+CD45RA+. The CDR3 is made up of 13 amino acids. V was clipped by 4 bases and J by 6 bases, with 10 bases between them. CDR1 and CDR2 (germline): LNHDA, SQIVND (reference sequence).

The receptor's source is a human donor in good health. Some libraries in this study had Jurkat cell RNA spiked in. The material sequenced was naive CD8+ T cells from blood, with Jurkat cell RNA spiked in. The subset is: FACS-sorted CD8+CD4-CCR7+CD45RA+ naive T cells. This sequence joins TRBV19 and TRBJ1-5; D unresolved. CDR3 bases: TGTGCCAGTAGTAGGTCCTCCGGTCAGCCCCAGCATTTT. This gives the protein CASSRSSGQPQHF.